The clone carrying this TCR beta chain has ten or more counts. This record belongs to a study of T cells after yellow fever vaccination. There are 12 residues in the CDR3. The ends were cut back, 6 bases at V and 7 bases at J, with 10 bases in the middle. Germline CDR1 and CDR2: DFQATT and SNEGSKA (reference sequence). TCRdb processed the 5' RACE reads anew with MiXCR; each CDR3 protein has one entry. Among hundreds of thousands of distinct CDR3 sequences listed, less than 9.5% were seen once. This rearrangement joins TRBV20-1 to TRBJ1-6; D gene ambiguous. The TCR was taken from a man aged 18 to 29 who received the YFV17D yellow fever vaccine. Source: CD4+ T cells sorted from PBMCs, taken 5 days after the yellow fever booster vaccination. CDR3 in amino acids: CSASQANSPLHF. The CDR3, as DNA: TGCAGTGCAAGTCAGGCGAATTCACCCCTCCACTTT.